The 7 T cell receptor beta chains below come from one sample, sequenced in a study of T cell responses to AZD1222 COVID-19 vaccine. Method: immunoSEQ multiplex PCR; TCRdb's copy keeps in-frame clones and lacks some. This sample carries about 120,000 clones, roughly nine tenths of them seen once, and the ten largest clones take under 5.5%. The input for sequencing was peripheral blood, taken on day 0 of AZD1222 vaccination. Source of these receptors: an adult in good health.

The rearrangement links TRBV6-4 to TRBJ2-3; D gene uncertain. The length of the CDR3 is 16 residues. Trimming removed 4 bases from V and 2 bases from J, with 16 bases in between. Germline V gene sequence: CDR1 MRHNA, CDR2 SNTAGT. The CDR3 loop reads CASSASTTTPTDTQYF. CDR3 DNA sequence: TGTGCCAGCAGTGCCTCTACTACCACCCCCACAGATACGCAGTATTTT.

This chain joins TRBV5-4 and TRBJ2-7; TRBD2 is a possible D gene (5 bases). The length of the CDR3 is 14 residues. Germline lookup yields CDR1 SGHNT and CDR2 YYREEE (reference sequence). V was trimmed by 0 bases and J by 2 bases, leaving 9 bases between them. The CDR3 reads CASSLVEGTYEQYF. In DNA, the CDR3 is TGTGCCAGCAGCTTGGTTGAGGGAACCTACGAGCAGTACTTC.

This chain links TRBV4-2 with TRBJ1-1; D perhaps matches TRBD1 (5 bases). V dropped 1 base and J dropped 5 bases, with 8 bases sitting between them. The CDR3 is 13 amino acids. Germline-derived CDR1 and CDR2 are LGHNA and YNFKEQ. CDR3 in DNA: TGTGCCAGCAGCCAAGGGGACGAGACTGAAGCTTTCTTT. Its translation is CASSQGDETEAFF.

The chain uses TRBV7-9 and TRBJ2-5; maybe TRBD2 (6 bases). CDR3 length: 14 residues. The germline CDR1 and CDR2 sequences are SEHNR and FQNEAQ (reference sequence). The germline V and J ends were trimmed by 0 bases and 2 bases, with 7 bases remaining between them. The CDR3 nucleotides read TGTGCCAGCAGCTTAGCAGGAGGGCAAGAGACCCAGTACTTC. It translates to CASSLAGGQETQYF. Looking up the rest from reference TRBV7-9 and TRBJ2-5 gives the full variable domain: DTGVSQNPRHKITKRGQNVTFRCDPISEHNRLYWYRQTLGQGPEFLTYFQNEAQLEKSRLLSDRFSAERPKGSFSTLEIQRTEQGDSAMYLCASSLAGGQETQYFGPGTRLLVL.

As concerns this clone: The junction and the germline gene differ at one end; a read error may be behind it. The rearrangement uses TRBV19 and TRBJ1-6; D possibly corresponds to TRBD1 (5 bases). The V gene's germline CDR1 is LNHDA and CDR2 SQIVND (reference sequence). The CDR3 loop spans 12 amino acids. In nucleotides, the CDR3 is TGTGCCAGTAAGGACACTAATACACCCCTCCACTTT. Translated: CASKDTNTPLHF.

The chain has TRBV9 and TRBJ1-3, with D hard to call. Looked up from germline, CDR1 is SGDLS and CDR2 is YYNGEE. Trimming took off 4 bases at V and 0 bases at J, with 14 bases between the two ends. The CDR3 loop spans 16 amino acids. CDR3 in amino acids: CASSTTRIISGNTIYF. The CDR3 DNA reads TGTGCCAGCAGCACCACCCGGATCATCTCTGGAAACACCATATATTTT.

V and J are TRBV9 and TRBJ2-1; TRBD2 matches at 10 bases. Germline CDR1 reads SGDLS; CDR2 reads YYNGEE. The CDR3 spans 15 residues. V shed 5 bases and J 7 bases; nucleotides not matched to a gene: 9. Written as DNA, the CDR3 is TGTGCCAGCAGTCCCCTCGCTAGCGGGGGAAATGAGCAGTTCTTC. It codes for CASSPLASGGNEQFF.